This T cell receptor (beta chain) was sequenced during a study of blood T cell repertoires in COVID-19. Libraries were prepared by immunoSEQ multiplex PCR; TCRdb keeps only in-frame clonotypes and omits some of them. The table lists 110,000 to 150,000 clones, 80% to 85% of them singletons. Input material: peripheral blood. This TCR came from a woman over 75 with acute or convalescent COVID-19.

The CDR3 sequence: CAWKGDNSNQPQHF. The DNA of the CDR3 is TGTGCCTGGAAGGGGGACAATAGCAATCAGCCCCAGCATTTT. This chain joins TRBV30 and TRBJ1-5; D is possibly TRBD1 (6 bases). CDR1 and CDR2 from the germline V gene are GTSNPN and SVGIG (reference sequence). The CDR3 spans 14 residues. Trimming cost V 4 bases and J 0 bases, with 10 bases left between them.